This T cell receptor beta chain was profiled in a study of cytomegalovirus exposure and HLA in healthy donors. Findings and limits, study-wide: In most subjects, TCR beta sequences reportedly gave accurate predictions of HLA-A and HLA-B alleles.

About this clone itself: Antigen unknown.

PCR amplification relied on 60 Vbeta primers (plus 13 Jbeta primers). TCRdb keeps only in-frame clones here, not all; method: immunoSEQ multiplex PCR. This table holds around 170,000 clones, around 80% found once. CDR1 and CDR2 (germline): MDHEN, SYDVKM. There are 15 residues in the CDR3. V lost 6 bases and J lost 11, with 25 bases in between. This receptor was identified in a woman aged 45-59 years in good health and CMV-seropositive. This chain connects TRBV28 to TRBJ1-2, with a tentative D call TRBD1 (5 bases). Specimen: PBMCs. CDR3 nucleotides: TGTGCCAGCAGGACCTCAGGGACTCTTGGAGTAGGGTACACCTTC. Translation: CASRTSGTLGVGYTF.